This entry is about one T cell receptor (beta chain). 60 Vbeta and 13 Jbeta primers were used in PCR. Study processing details: Per a later analysis, the number of unique TCR beta chains was around 80 million, of which about 11 million were shared. Profiling relied on immunoSEQ multiplex PCR, and the TCRdb table lists in-frame clones only, not all of them. V, J and clone size reflect that table, while D and trimming were determined from the DNA. The data show roughly 100,000 clones, 55% to 80% seen once. This sample was taken from a study of cytomegalovirus exposure and HLA in healthy donors. This cohort consisted of healthy bone marrow donors. The V segment lost 5 bases and the J segment 8 bases; nucleotides outside the gene matches: 9. The CDR3 is 15 residues long. CDR1 is SGHVS and CDR2 is FQNEAQ in the germline V gene.

Source material: PBMCs. The TCR comes from a human donor in good health. This sequence joins TRBV7-8 and TRBJ2-1; 10 positions agree with TRBD1. Here the CDR3 reads CASSNGQGEADEQFF. The CDR3 DNA sequence: TGTGCCAGCAGCAACGGACAGGGGGAGGCGGATGAGCAGTTCTTC. The variable domain in full, with the rest retrieved from reference TRBV7-8 and TRBJ2-1, is GAGVSQSPRYKVAKRGQDVALRCDPISGHVSLFWYQQALGQGPEFLTYFQNEAQLDKSGLPSDRFFAERPEGSVSTLKIQRTQQEDSAVYLCASSNGQGEADEQFFGPGTRLTVL.